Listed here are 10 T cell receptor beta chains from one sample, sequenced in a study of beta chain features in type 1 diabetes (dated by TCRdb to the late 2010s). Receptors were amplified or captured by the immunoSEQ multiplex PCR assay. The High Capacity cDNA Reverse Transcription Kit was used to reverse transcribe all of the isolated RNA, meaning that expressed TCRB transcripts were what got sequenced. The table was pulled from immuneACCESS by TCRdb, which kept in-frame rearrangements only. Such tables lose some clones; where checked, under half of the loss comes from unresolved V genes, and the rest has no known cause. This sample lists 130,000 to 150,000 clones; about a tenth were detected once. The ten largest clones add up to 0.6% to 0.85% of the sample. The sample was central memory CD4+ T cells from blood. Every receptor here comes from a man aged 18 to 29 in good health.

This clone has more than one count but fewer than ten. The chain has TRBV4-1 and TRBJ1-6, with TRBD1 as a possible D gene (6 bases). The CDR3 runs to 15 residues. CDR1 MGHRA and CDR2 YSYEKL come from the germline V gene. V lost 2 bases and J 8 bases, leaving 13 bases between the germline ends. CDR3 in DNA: TGCGCCAGCAGCCAACCGACAGGTTTAGATTCACCCCTCCACTTT. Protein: CASSQPTGLDSPLHF.

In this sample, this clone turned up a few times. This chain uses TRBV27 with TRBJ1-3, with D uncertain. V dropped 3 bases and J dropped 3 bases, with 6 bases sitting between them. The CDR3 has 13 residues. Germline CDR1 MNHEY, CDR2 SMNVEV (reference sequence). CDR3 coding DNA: TGTGCCAGCAGTTTTTCTAATGGAAACACCATATATTTT. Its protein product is CASSFSNGNTIYF.

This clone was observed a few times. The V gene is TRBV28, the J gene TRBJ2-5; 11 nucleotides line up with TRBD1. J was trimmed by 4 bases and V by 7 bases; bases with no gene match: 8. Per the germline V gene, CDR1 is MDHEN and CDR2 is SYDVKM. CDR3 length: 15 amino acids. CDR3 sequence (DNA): TGTGCCAGCACAAAGGACAGGGGGCAACGAGAGACCCAGTACTTC. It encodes CASTKDRGQRETQYF.

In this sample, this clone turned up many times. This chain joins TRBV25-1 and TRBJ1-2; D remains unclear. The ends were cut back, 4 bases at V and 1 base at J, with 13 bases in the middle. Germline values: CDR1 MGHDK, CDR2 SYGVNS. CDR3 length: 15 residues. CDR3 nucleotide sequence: TGTGCCAGCAGTGCCCAGGCGGCGGGTAACTATGGCTACACCTTC. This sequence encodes CASSAQAAGNYGYTF.

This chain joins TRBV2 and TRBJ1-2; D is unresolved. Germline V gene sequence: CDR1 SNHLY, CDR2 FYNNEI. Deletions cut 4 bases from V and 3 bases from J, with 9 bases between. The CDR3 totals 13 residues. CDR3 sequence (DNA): TGTGCCAGCAGTGGACGGGGTTACTATGGCTACACCTTC. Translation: CASSGRGYYGYTF.

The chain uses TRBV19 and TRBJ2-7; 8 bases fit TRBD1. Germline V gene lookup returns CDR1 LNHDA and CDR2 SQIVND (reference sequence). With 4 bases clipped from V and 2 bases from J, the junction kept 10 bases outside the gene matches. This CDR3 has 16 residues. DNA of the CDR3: TGTGCCAGTAGTAGAATTAGACAGGGGTCCACCTACGAGCAGTACTTC. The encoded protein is CASSRIRQGSTYEQYF.

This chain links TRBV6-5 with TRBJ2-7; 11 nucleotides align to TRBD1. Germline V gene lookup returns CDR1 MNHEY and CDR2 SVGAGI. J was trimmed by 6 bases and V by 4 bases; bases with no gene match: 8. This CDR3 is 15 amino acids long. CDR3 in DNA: TGTGCCAGCAGTTCGTTTTGGGACAGGGGGATCGAGCAGTACTTC. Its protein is CASSSFWDRGIEQYF.

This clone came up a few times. The CDR3 here is CASSPFGENTDTQYF. The CDR3 DNA reads as TGTGCCAGCAGCCCCTTCGGGGAAAACACAGATACGCAGTATTTT. This chain links TRBV11-2 with TRBJ2-3, with a tentative D call TRBD2 (5 bases). V lost 5 bases and J lost 2, with 14 bases in between. Germline-derived CDR1 and CDR2 are SGHAT and FQNNGV. The CDR3 length is 15 residues. Supplemented by reference TRBV11-2 and TRBJ2-3, the full variable domain reads EAGVAQSPRYKIIEKRQSVAFWCNPISGHATLYWYQQILGQGPKLLIQFQNNGVVDDSQLPKDRFSAERLKGVDSTLKIQPAKLEDSAVYLCASSPFGENTDTQYFGPGTRLTVL.

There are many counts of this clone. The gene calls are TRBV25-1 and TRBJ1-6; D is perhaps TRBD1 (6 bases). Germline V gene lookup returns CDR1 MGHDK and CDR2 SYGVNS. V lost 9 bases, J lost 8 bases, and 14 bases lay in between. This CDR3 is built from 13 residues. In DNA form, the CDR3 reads TGTGCCAGGATACAGGGAACGGATTCACCCCTCCACTTT. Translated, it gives CARIQGTDSPLHF.

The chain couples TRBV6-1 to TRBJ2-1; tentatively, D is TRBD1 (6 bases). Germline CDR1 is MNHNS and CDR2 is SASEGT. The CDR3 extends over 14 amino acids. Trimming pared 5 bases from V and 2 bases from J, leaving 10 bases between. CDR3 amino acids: CASSTGTTYNEQFF. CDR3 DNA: TGTGCCAGCAGTACCGGGACAACCTACAATGAGCAGTTCTTC.